The source of this TCR beta chain is a study of metastatic and nonmetastatic thyroid tumors. Study-level information: The authors compared repertoires across blood and tumor or nodule tissue from malignant and benign thyroid patients.

Original processing notes: Clinicopathological groups supplied CDR3 differences that were used to build a distant-metastasis classifier for papillary thyroid cancer. Using MiXCR, TCRdb reanalyzed the PCR reads. The V and J calls come from TCRdb's annotation, not from the publication. This table holds over 35,000 clones, roughly a sixth found once. All patients were treatment-naive before thyroid surgery. V lost 4 bases and J lost 1; bases outside the gene matches: 3. The CDR3 contains 14 residues. Germline CDR1 reads SGHVS; CDR2 reads FQNEAQ. The table lists this clone with many counts. Antigen unknown. Study observations and caveats: For both blood and tumor, malignant thyroid tumors reportedly showed significantly higher TCR beta diversity than benign nodules did.

The gene calls are TRBV7-8 and TRBJ1-1, with TRBD1 matching 7 bases. This sequence originates from a female donor with papillary thyroid cancer or a benign thyroid nodule (not recorded which). Some clones in this sample may be carry-over from other donors' samples. Source material: tumor tissue. CDR3 nucleotides: TGTGCCAGCAGCTGGGACAGCGAGAACACTGAAGCTTTCTTT. It codes for CASSWDSENTEAFF. The entire variable domain, with the rest obtained from reference TRBV7-8 and TRBJ1-1, is as follows: GAGVSQSPRYKVAKRGQDVALRCDPISGHVSLFWYQQALGQGPEFLTYFQNEAQLDKSGLPSDRFFAERPEGSVSTLKIQRTQQEDSAVYLCASSWDSENTEAFFGQGTRLTVV.